The clone carrying this TCR beta chain was detected once. These data originate in a study of OX40 agonist ivuxolimab in advanced cancers. Trimming left V 0 bases short and J 1 base short, with 9 bases between. From germline, CDR1 is SGHNT and CDR2 YYREEE (reference sequence). CDR3 length equals 15 residues. Assay used: immunoSEQ multiplex PCR; TCRdb lists only in-frame clones, some missing. This sample yields about 69,000 clones, of which around 87% are seen a single time; more than 9% belongs to the top ten. This specimen was CD4+ or CD8+ T cells sorted from blood, taken in a trial of the OX40 agonist ivuxolimab. The sequence came from an adult with an advanced solid tumor such as melanoma, head and neck, liver or kidney cancer. The chain links TRBV5-4 to TRBJ2-3; no clear D. In DNA, the CDR3 is TGTGCCAGCAGCTTGGCAGGATGGGGCACAGATACGCAGTATTTT. Translated: CASSLAGWGTDTQYF.